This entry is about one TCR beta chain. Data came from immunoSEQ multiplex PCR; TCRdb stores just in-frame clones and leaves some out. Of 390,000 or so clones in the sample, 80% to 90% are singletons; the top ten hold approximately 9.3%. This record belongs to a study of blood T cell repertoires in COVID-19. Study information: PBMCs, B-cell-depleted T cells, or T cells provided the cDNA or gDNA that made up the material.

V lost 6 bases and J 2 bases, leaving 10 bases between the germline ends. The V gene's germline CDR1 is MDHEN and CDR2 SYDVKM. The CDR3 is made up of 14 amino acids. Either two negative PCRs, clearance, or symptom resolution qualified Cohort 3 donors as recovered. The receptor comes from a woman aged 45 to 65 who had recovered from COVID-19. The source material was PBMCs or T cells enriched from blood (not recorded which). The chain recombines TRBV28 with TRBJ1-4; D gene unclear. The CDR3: CASRTPRTNEKLFF. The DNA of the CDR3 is TGTGCCAGCAGAACCCCGAGGACTAATGAAAAACTGTTTTTT.